This T cell receptor (beta chain) appears in the sequencing data of a study of cytomegalovirus exposure and HLA in healthy donors. After removal of 5 bases from V and 1 base from J, the junction contained 6 bases not matched to a gene. The germline V gene encodes CDR1 SGHRS and CDR2 YFSETQ. CDR3 length: 15 amino acids. The PCR contained 60 Vbeta and 13 Jbeta primers. Libraries were prepared by immunoSEQ multiplex PCR; TCRdb keeps only in-frame clonotypes and omits some of them. The sample holds about 99,000 clones, around 82% seen once. In regard to this clone: Its antigen is unidentified.

Study-wide results and limits: Later on, a genetic analysis was performed. It linked a missense variant in DCLRE1C with V- and J-gene trimming of TCR beta. Sequencing depth across donors, presence/absence analyses assumed, was roughly uniform.

This chain connects TRBV5-1 to TRBJ2-7; 10 nucleotides agree with TRBD2. The origin of this receptor is a man aged 40-49 years in good health and CMV-seronegative. Input material: PBMCs. CDR3 loop: CASRPGTSVSYEQYF. The CDR3 DNA reads as TGCGCCAGCAGACCCGGGACTAGCGTATCCTACGAGCAGTACTTC.